The clone carrying this TCR beta chain occurred a few times. Exclusion of patients followed from uncontrolled infection, other autoimmune disease, pregnancy or lactation. This sample is part of a study of T cells in Graves' hyperthyroidism and ophthalmopathy. Turning to the study itself: At the time of initial diagnosis and before any treatment, peripheral blood was collected.

There were TCR beta CDR3 regions amplified from RNA transcripts. The primer set for the first-round RT-PCR of the TCR CDR3 was HTBI. TCRdb analysed the multiplex PCR reads with MiXCR anew, one entry per CDR3 protein. The sample holds 300,000 to 400,000 distinct CDR3 sequences, roughly 20% seen once. CDR1 is LNHDA, CDR2 SQIVND, per germline (reference sequence). Trimming removed 0 bases from V and 4 bases from J; junction bases left unmatched: 9. This CDR3 has 17 amino acids. The sample comprised blood. This sequence joins TRBV19 and TRBJ2-1; 7 bases line up with TRBD2. The receptor was derived from a woman aged 45 to 65 with Graves' hyperthyroidism. This CDR3 reads CASSIDLGLGGYNEQFF. CDR3 DNA: TGTGCCAGTAGTATAGATCTAGGGCTGGGGGGGTACAATGAGCAGTTCTTC.